The sequence of this TCR beta chain was determined in a study of spatial heterogeneity in lung cancer. Study-level results: Higher tumor mutation counts went along with higher counts of expanded intratumoral alpha and beta TCRs.

The CDR3 spans 20 residues. V was pared by 3 bases and J by 1 base, with 18 bases of the junction left unmatched. Germline values: CDR1 SGHAT, CDR2 FQNNGV. Time point reported: sample taken at primary tumor resection. One entry per CDR3 protein results from TCRdb running MiXCR on the 5' RACE reads. The sample lists some 11,000 distinct CDR3 sequences; approximately 8% were seen once. Turning to this clonotype: The antigen remains unidentified.

This TCR was sampled from a female donor with early-stage non-small cell lung cancer. The genes are TRBV11-2 and TRBJ2-1, with TRBD1 identical over 7 bases. This sample comprised lung tumor tissue, obtained at surgery. CDR3 sequence: CASSFPTAQGTFKSYNEQFF. CDR3 bases: TGTGCCAGCAGCTTCCCGACTGCACAGGGGACATTCAAATCCTACAATGAGCAGTTCTTC.